These T cell receptor beta chains were read from a single sample in a study of T cell clones after liver transplantation. Some clones are missing from TCRdb's copy, which holds only in-frame ones; the method was immunoSEQ multiplex PCR. This sample has about 120,000 clones; over 75% occur once, and the top ten carry approximately 0.88%. The sequences come from CD4+ T cells from blood, collected 12 months after liver transplant. The receptor set was obtained from a human patient who received a liver transplant. Some T cells here may be from the graft donor. The CDR3 runs from the conserved cysteine through the conserved F or W. Fields, in order: clone size, J gene, CDR3 length, D gene, V gene, CDR3 protein, CDR3 DNA. D genes are given only for firm matches. Clone size is shown for a subset of rows, as once, few, many or a class of expanded clone.

>NA|TRBJ2-1|15|NA|TRBV1
CTSSHKAGDYNEQFF
TGCACCAGCAGCCACAAAGCGGGGGACTACAATGAGCAGTTCTTC
>NA|TRBJ1-1|14|NA|TRBV28
CASSLEGWMTEAFF
TGTGCCAGCAGTTTAGAGGGTTGGATGACTGAAGCTTTCTTT
>NA|TRBJ2-2|16|NA|TRBV7-2
CASSRPRATDTGELFF
TGTGCCAGCAGCCGCCCACGCGCAACGGACACCGGGGAGCTGTTTTTT
>NA|TRBJ2-1|12|NA|TRBV29-1
CSVVRELDEQFF
TGCAGCGTTGTTCGGGAGTTGGATGAGCAGTTCTTC
>NA|TRBJ2-7|15|TRBD2|TRBV4-2
CASSQGTSGLYEQYF
TGTGCCAGCAGCCAAGGGACTAGCGGGCTGTACGAGCAGTACTTC
>NA|TRBJ2-1|14|TRBD1|TRBV18
CASSLDRANNEQFF
TGTGCCAGCTCGCTCGACAGGGCTAACAATGAGCAGTTCTTC
>NA|TRBJ1-2|13|NA|TRBV2
CASTQYGAEGYTF
TGTGCCAGCACTCAATACGGGGCAGAGGGCTACACCTTC
>NA|TRBJ2-2|15|NA|TRBV6-1
CASSVMSLGTGELFF
TGTGCCAGCAGTGTAATGAGCCTTGGCACCGGGGAGCTGTTTTTT
>NA|TRBJ2-6|15|NA|TRBV7-3
CASSPAGFGANVLIF
TGTGCCAGCAGCCCCGCGGGATTTGGGGCCAACGTCCTGATTTTC
>NA|TRBJ1-3|14|NA|TRBV6-1
CASSEASRGNTIYF
TGTGCCAGCAGTGAAGCATCCAGGGGAAACACCATATATTTT
>NA|TRBJ2-1|12|NA|TRBV10-3
CAISALANEQFF
TGTGCCATCAGTGCGCTAGCCAATGAGCAGTTCTTC
>NA|TRBJ1-5|13|NA|TRBV2
CATKLRENQPQHF
TGTGCTACAAAGTTAAGGGAGAATCAGCCCCAGCATTTT
>NA|TRBJ1-5|15|NA|TRBV6-1
CASSEAGGGNQPQHF
TGTGCCAGCAGTGAAGCAGGCGGGGGCAATCAGCCCCAGCATTTT
>NA|TRBJ2-1|15|TRBD1|TRBV30
CAWTPGTGRSNEQFF
TGTGCCTGGACTCCTGGGACAGGGCGATCAAATGAGCAGTTCTTC
>NA|TRBJ2-3|14|NA|TRBV7-3
CASSPGWGADTQYF
TGTGCCAGCAGCCCTGGCTGGGGGGCAGATACGCAGTATTTT
>NA|TRBJ1-4|11|NA|TRBV28
CASSSWEKLFF
TGTGCCAGCAGTTCATGGGAAAAACTGTTTTTT
>few|TRBJ1-1|14|NA|TRBV19
CASTSQASLTEAFF
TGTGCCAGTACTTCGCAAGCGAGTCTCACTGAAGCTTTCTTT
>NA|TRBJ2-3|11|NA|TRBV28
CASINRDTQYF
TGTGCCAGCATAAATAGGGATACGCAGTATTTT
>NA|TRBJ2-7|13|TRBD2|TRBV2
CASTERGDYEQYF
TGTGCCAGCACGGAGCGGGGGGACTACGAGCAGTACTTC
>NA|TRBJ2-3|14|NA|TRBV9
CASSVATSTDTQYF
TGTGCCAGCAGCGTAGCAACTAGCACAGATACGCAGTATTTT
>NA|TRBJ2-3|15|NA|TRBV11-3
CASSLRTPSTDTQYF
TGTGCCAGCAGCTTACGGACCCCTAGCACAGATACGCAGTATTTT
>NA|TRBJ2-7|14|NA|TRBV10-3
CATANRPSSHEQYF
TGTGCCACCGCTAATCGCCCTTCTTCGCACGAGCAGTACTTC
>NA|TRBJ1-1|13|NA|TRBV9
CASTRGRGTEAFF
TGTGCCAGCACCCGTGGTAGGGGTACTGAAGCTTTCTTT
>once|TRBJ2-3|18|TRBD1|TRBV11-3
CASSLYGLKDRGRDTQYF
TGTGCCAGCAGCTTATATGGTCTGAAGGACAGGGGGCGAGATACGCAGTATTTT